The 29 T cell receptor beta chains presented below share a single source sample, sequenced in a study of shared clonotypes between healthy human individuals. As defined, naive CD8 cells were CD45RO-negative and positively selected for CCR7, with terminally differentiated effector memory CD45RA+ cells excluded. This table comes from immunoSEQ multiplex PCR, and its TCRdb copy is limited to in-frame clones, with some not included. The sample carries about 1.9 million clones, 90% to 95% recorded once. The sample taken for sequencing was naive CD8+ T cells from PBMCs. The source is a man between 18 and 35 years old in good health. Some clones in this sample may be carry-over from other donors' samples.

About this clone: At one of its ends the junction is not consistent with the germline gene, which may arise from a read error. The rearrangement joins TRBV7-8 to TRBJ2-7, with D possibly matching TRBD2 (5 bases). Germline V gene lookup returns CDR1 SGHVS and CDR2 FQNEAQ. This CDR3 has 12 amino acids. This CDR3 reads CASSLAPEERDF. CDR3 DNA: TGTGCCAGCAGCTTAGCACCCGAAGAGAGGGACTTC. The full variable domain, its missing parts supplied by reference TRBV7-8 and TRBJ2-7, is GAGVSQSPRYKVAKRGQDVALRCDPISGHVSLFWYQQALGQGPEFLTYFQNEAQLDKSGLPSDRFFAERPEGSVSTLKIQRTQQEDSAVYLCASSLAPEERDFGPGTRLTVT.

The chain combines TRBV4-1 with TRBJ2-2; D possibly corresponds to TRBD1 (7 bases). Trimming took 0 bases from V and 2 from J, leaving 13 bases between them. Looked up from germline, CDR1 is MGHRA and CDR2 is YSYEKL. The CDR3 runs to 17 residues. The CDR3 loop is CASSQDPGGKNTGELFF. The CDR3 DNA reads as TGCGCCAGCAGCCAAGATCCAGGGGGGAAAAACACCGGGGAGCTGTTTTTT.

CDR3 DNA: TGTGCCAGCAGCTTAGTCAGAGAAGACGAAAAACTGTTTTTT. This translates into CASSLVREDEKLFF. V and J are TRBV5-5 and TRBJ1-4; D remains ambiguous. From germline, CDR1 is SGHKS and CDR2 YYEKEE (reference sequence). V was clipped by 2 bases and J by 8 bases, with 13 bases between them. There are 14 residues in the CDR3.

The chain is built from TRBV15 and TRBJ2-1, with 8 bases matching TRBD1. Germline CDR1 reads LNHNV; CDR2 reads YYDKDF (reference sequence). CDR3 length: 14 residues. Trimming removed 5 bases from V and 7 bases from J; junction bases left unmatched: 7. Here the CDR3 reads CATSGYRGSNEQFF. CDR3 DNA sequence: TGTGCCACCAGCGGGTACAGGGGGTCTAATGAGCAGTTCTTC.

The genes are TRBV28 and TRBJ2-7, with no clear D. The germline V gene encodes CDR1 MDHEN and CDR2 SYDVKM. Trimming pared 6 bases from V and 2 bases from J, leaving 8 bases between. The CDR3 totals 12 residues. In nucleotides, the CDR3 is TGTGCCAGCAGGGGATTTACCTACGAGCAGTACTTC. This encodes CASRGFTYEQYF. Full variable domain (missing parts from reference TRBV28 and TRBJ2-7): DVKVTQSSRYLVKRTGEKVFLECVQDMDHENMFWYRQDPGLGLRLIYFSYDVKMKEKGDIPEGYSVSREKKERFSLILESASTNQTSMYLCASRGFTYEQYFGPGTRLTVT.

The rearrangement joins TRBV25-1 to TRBJ1-4; D not certain. CDR3 size: 14 residues. Looked up from germline, CDR1 is MGHDK and CDR2 is SYGVNS. V was shortened by 2 bases and J by 0 bases, with 4 bases between the two germline ends. The CDR3: CASSESTTNEKLFF. In DNA form, the CDR3 reads TGTGCCAGCAGTGAAAGCACAACTAATGAAAAACTGTTTTTT.

V usage is TRBV28 and J usage is TRBJ2-7, with 8 positions matching TRBD2. J was trimmed by 2 bases and V by 1 base; bases with no gene match: 10. The CDR3 is 17 residues long. Germline V lookup: CDR1 MDHEN, CDR2 SYDVKM. For the CDR3, the DNA is TGTGCCAGCAGTTTATCCCGTGGGGTAGCGGGAACCTACGAGCAGTACTTC. Protein product: CASSLSRGVAGTYEQYF.

This clone appeared once. This chain joins TRBV5-1 and TRBJ2-7; no definite D call. CDR3 length: 16 residues. Trimming removed 0 bases from V and 0 bases from J, with 13 bases in between. Germline-derived CDR1 and CDR2 are SGHRS and YFSETQ. The CDR3 sequence: CASSLEIERSSYEQYF. For the CDR3, the DNA is TGCGCCAGCAGCTTGGAGATAGAAAGAAGCTCCTACGAGCAGTACTTC.

This rearrangement joins TRBV7-9 to TRBJ2-2; TRBD1 might be the D (6 bases). The germline V gene has CDR1 SEHNR and CDR2 FQNEAQ (reference sequence). Trimming shortened V by 1 base and J by 3 bases, and 12 bases separated the two germline ends. The CDR3 sequence is 16 residues long. CDR3 loop: CASSLGYNRDTGELFF. As DNA, the CDR3 is TGTGCCAGCAGCTTAGGGTACAACAGGGACACCGGGGAGCTGTTTTTT. The whole variable domain, remainder taken from reference TRBV7-9 and TRBJ2-2, is DTGVSQNPRHKITKRGQNVTFRCDPISEHNRLYWYRQTLGQGPEFLTYFQNEAQLEKSRLLSDRFSAERPKGSFSTLEIQRTEQGDSAMYLCASSLGYNRDTGELFFGEGSRLTVL.

The chain has TRBV5-1 and TRBJ2-2; D may be TRBD1 (6 bases). The CDR3 has 15 residues. Germline V CDR1 and CDR2: SGHRS, YFSETQ. The germline V and J ends were trimmed by 4 bases and 2 bases, with 12 bases remaining between them. CDR3 residues: CASSVGTTNTGELFF. In DNA form, the CDR3 reads TGCGCCAGCAGCGTTGGGACAACTAACACCGGGGAGCTGTTTTTT.

The J gene is TRBJ1-2, the V gene TRBV6-5, with 9 nucleotides matching TRBD1. The germline CDR1 and CDR2 sequences are MNHEY and SVGAGI. This CDR3 has 15 amino acids. J lost 5 bases, V lost 6 bases, and 10 bases had no gene match. CDR3 amino acids: CASSTGGQGLYGYTF. DNA for the CDR3: TGTGCCAGCAGCACAGGAGGACAGGGGCTTTATGGCTACACCTTC.

A note on this clone: Other DNA sequences in the same sample also yield this CDR3. The V and J genes are TRBV25-1 and TRBJ2-1; D unclear. Germline V lookup: CDR1 MGHDK, CDR2 SYGVNS. This CDR3 is built from 15 residues. Trimming removed 1 base from V and 4 bases from J, with 11 bases in between. CDR3 in amino acids: CASSELVGSYNEQFF. As DNA, the CDR3 is TGTGCCAGCAGTGAATTGGTGGGTTCGTACAATGAGCAGTTCTTC.

The V and J genes are TRBV9 and TRBJ1-1, with D perhaps TRBD1 (5 bases). The CDR3 runs 14 residues. CDR1 and CDR2 from the germline V gene are SGDLS and YYNGEE. The germline V and J ends were trimmed by 4 bases and 3 bases, with 13 bases remaining between them. CDR3 region: CASSSRGGYTEAFF. CDR3 in DNA: TGTGCCAGCAGCTCCCGCGGGGGTTACACTGAAGCTTTCTTT.

The V and J genes are TRBV4-1 and TRBJ1-1; tentatively, D is TRBD1 (5 bases). The CDR3 is 14 amino acids. The V gene lost 1 base and the J gene lost 6 bases, with 12 bases spanning the gap. Germline V gene sequence: CDR1 MGHRA, CDR2 YSYEKL. Here the CDR3 reads CASSQVGESAEAFF. DNA for the CDR3: TGCGCCAGCAGCCAAGTAGGGGAGTCCGCTGAAGCTTTCTTT.

This rearrangement joins TRBV27 to TRBJ2-5; D not certain. With 0 bases removed from V and 1 base from J, the gap between germline ends came to 12 bases. From germline, CDR1 is MNHEY and CDR2 SMNVEV (reference sequence). The CDR3 is 16 residues long. CDR3 nucleotide sequence: TGTGCCAGCAGTTTATCGTACCCTCTCCTCCAAGAGACCCAGTACTTC. It encodes CASSLSYPLLQETQYF.

V usage is TRBV15 and J usage is TRBJ2-5; 10 bases align to TRBD2. The CDR3 consists of 15 residues. CDR1 LNHNV and CDR2 YYDKDF come from the germline V gene (reference sequence). The junction had 5 bases not matched to a gene; V was cut back by 6 bases and J by 1 base. The CDR3 region has the DNA TGTGCCACCAGGAGACTAGCGGGTATCCAAGAGACCCAGTACTTC. It specifies CATRRLAGIQETQYF.

The DNA for the CDR3 is TGCAGCGGACATGACAGGGGGCGCGGTGGGGCTTTCTTT. This codes for CSGHDRGRGGAFF. This chain connects TRBV29-1 to TRBJ1-1; TRBD1 agrees at 10 bases. From germline, CDR1 is SQVTM and CDR2 ANQGSEA. The CDR3 length is 13 residues. V was clipped by 7 bases and J by 11 bases; unmatched bases: 13.

The V call is TRBV9, the J call TRBJ2-2; D gene uncertain. This CDR3 has 16 amino acids. CDR1 is SGDLS and CDR2 is YYNGEE in the germline V gene. V was trimmed by 0 bases and J by 3 bases, leaving 12 bases between them. Here the CDR3 reads CASSVDRTGDTGELFF. The CDR3 DNA reads as TGTGCCAGCAGCGTAGATAGAACTGGAGACACCGGGGAGCTGTTTTTT.

The chain carries TRBV7-3 and TRBJ2-5; a weak D match, TRBD1 (6 bases). Germline V gives CDR1 SGHTA, CDR2 FQGTGA. Trimming left V 2 bases short and J 5 bases short, with 18 bases between. The CDR3 runs 16 residues. The CDR3 DNA follows: TGTGCCAGCAGCTTAGAGTTAGGGGGATTCGGGGAGACCCAGTACTTC. Translated, it gives CASSLELGGFGETQYF.

The chain links TRBV28 to TRBJ1-1; D possibly corresponds to TRBD1 (5 bases). CDR1 MDHEN and CDR2 SYDVKM come from the germline V gene. V was clipped by 6 bases and J by 5 bases, with 19 bases between them. The CDR3 loop spans 15 amino acids. DNA for the CDR3: TGTGCCAGCAGCAGTATGCGCGAGGGGAGGACTGAAGCTTTCTTT. Amino acids: CASSSMREGRTEAFF.

V usage is TRBV6-6 and J usage is TRBJ2-7; 7 bases are a match to TRBD1. CDR1 MNHNY and CDR2 SVGAGI come from the germline V gene (reference sequence). J was trimmed by 4 bases and V by 7 bases; bases with no gene match: 10. The CDR3 runs to 14 residues. Here the CDR3 DNA reads TGTGCCAGCAAAGAGACAGGGATAGGGTACGAGCAGTACTTC. This codes for CASKETGIGYEQYF.

This chain uses TRBV9 with TRBJ1-1; 7 bases fit TRBD1. Trimming at V came to 3 bases and at J to 0 bases, leaving 5 bases not matched to a gene. In germline, CDR1 is SGDLS, CDR2 YYNGEE. CDR3 length: 15 residues. CDR3 region: CASSARDSLNTEAFF. In DNA, the CDR3 is TGTGCCAGCAGCGCTAGGGACAGTCTGAACACTGAAGCTTTCTTT.

The chain couples TRBV5-4 to TRBJ2-7, with TRBD2 matching over 13 bases. V trimming: 0 bases; J trimming: 2 bases; junction bases outside the gene matches: 14. Germline CDR1 and CDR2: SGHNT and YYREEE (reference sequence). CDR3 length: 20 amino acids. The CDR3 DNA is TGTGCCAGCAGCTTGGAGGAGTGGAGACTAGCGGGAGGCCGTACCTACGAGCAGTACTTC. It is translated as CASSLEEWRLAGGRTYEQYF.

This rearrangement joins TRBV4-1 to TRBJ2-7, with D possibly being TRBD1 or TRBD2 (6 bases each). Trimming pared 6 bases from V and 3 bases from J, leaving 15 bases between. Germline assignment: CDR1 MGHRA and CDR2 YSYEKL. This CDR3 has 14 residues. The CDR3 spells CASSPLGGHYEQYF. CDR3 nucleotides: TGCGCCAGCAGTCCCTTGGGGGGCCACTACGAGCAGTACTTC.

The V and J genes are TRBV4-1 and TRBJ1-4; TRBD1 agrees at 7 bases. The germline CDR1 and CDR2 sequences are MGHRA and YSYEKL. The CDR3 is 17 residues long. Unmatched junction bases numbered 14, after V lost 0 bases and J lost 10 bases. CDR3 sequence reads: CASSQEGEQGREVKLFF. Here the CDR3 DNA reads TGCGCCAGCAGCCAAGAAGGGGAACAGGGGAGGGAAGTAAAACTGTTTTTT.

The J gene is TRBJ1-2, the V gene TRBV6-5; a possible D gene is TRBD1 (6 bases). Trimming cost V 2 bases and J 0 bases, with 10 bases left between them. Germline V gene sequence: CDR1 MNHEY, CDR2 SVGAGI. The CDR3 runs 15 residues. The CDR3 nucleotides are TGTGCCAGCAGTTACAGGACAGCAGCTAACTATGGCTACACCTTC. Protein product: CASSYRTAANYGYTF.

For the CDR3, the DNA is TGCGCCAGCTCTGATAGGACAGGGAGCTACAATGAGCAGTTCTTC. Protein: CASSDRTGSYNEQFF. The chain uses TRBV10-2 and TRBJ2-1; 8 bases match TRBD1. V dropped 8 bases and J dropped 3; count of bases not matched to a gene: 9. CDR3 length: 15 residues. CDR1 and CDR2 (germline): WSHSY, SAAADI.

CDR3 residues: CASSPQGGAGGYTF. CDR3 nucleotides: TGTGCCAGCAGCCCTCAAGGGGGCGCAGGTGGCTACACCTTC. The V call is TRBV9, the J call TRBJ1-2, with TRBD1 matching 7 bases. V trimming: 4 bases; J trimming: 7 bases; junction bases outside the gene matches: 10. Germline V gives CDR1 SGDLS, CDR2 YYNGEE. There are 14 residues in the CDR3.

V usage is TRBV4-1 and J usage is TRBJ2-7; possibly TRBD1 for D (5 bases). V was shortened by 1 base and J by 2 bases, with 12 bases between the two germline ends. This CDR3 has 15 amino acids. CDR1 and CDR2 (germline): MGHRA, YSYEKL. CDR3 protein: CASSQGLRVTYEQYF. The CDR3 DNA is TGCGCCAGCAGCCAAGGGCTCAGGGTCACCTACGAGCAGTACTTC.